Listed below are T cell receptor beta chains from one sample, sequenced in a study of naive and memory T cell subsets. One entry per CDR3 protein results from TCRdb running MiXCR on the 5' RACE reads. This table has tens of thousands of distinct CDR3 sequences, under 10% appearing once. These receptors all stem from a female donor in good health. CDR3s include the opening cysteine and the closing phenylalanine or tryptophan. Expanded clones are given a class, and other clones once, few, many or no size at all.

j_call: TRBJ2-3; v_call: TRBV29-1; clone_size: NA; cdr3_aa: CSVNRDPSTDTQYF
j_call: TRBJ2-5; v_call: TRBV11-3; clone_size: few; cdr3_aa: CASSFGHQETQYF
j_call: TRBJ2-1; v_call: TRBV7-7; clone_size: many; cdr3_aa: CASSYGRNPGGEQFF
j_call: TRBJ1-5; v_call: TRBV4-1; clone_size: many; cdr3_aa: CASSQVGGPDQPQHF
j_call: TRBJ1-2; v_call: TRBV5-1; clone_size: NA; cdr3_aa: CASSLAGTDYGYTF
j_call: TRBJ1-2; v_call: TRBV3-1; clone_size: NA; cdr3_aa: CASSQGMAQVYGYTF
j_call: TRBJ1-2; v_call: TRBV9; clone_size: NA; cdr3_aa: CASSASGTGELSGGDTF
j_call: TRBJ2-1; v_call: TRBV28; clone_size: few; cdr3_aa: CASSSPDRYNEQFF
j_call: TRBJ2-7; v_call: TRBV12-3/TRBV12-4; clone_size: few; cdr3_aa: CASSTYYEQYF
j_call: TRBJ2-7; v_call: TRBV5-1; clone_size: NA; cdr3_aa: CASSLESTGEYEQYF
j_call: TRBJ1-5; v_call: TRBV10-2; clone_size: many; cdr3_aa: CASSFSRDRPSYQPQHF
j_call: TRBJ2-1; v_call: TRBV6-4; clone_size: many; cdr3_aa: CASSETGGSYNEQFF
j_call: TRBJ2-3; v_call: TRBV29-1; clone_size: many; cdr3_aa: CSVERRGGDTQYF
j_call: TRBJ2-1; v_call: TRBV7-2; clone_size: few; cdr3_aa: CASSLGLAGGPEFF
j_call: TRBJ2-2; v_call: TRBV24-1; clone_size: few; cdr3_aa: CATSQGPSNTGELFF
j_call: TRBJ2-1; v_call: TRBV18; clone_size: NA; cdr3_aa: CASSRSGTSGAYNEQFF
j_call: TRBJ2-1; v_call: TRBV6-4; clone_size: few; cdr3_aa: CASSHSGGVLNEQFF
j_call: TRBJ1-1; v_call: TRBV5-1; clone_size: NA; cdr3_aa: CASSFGQGAQDTEAFF
j_call: TRBJ2-3; v_call: TRBV7-2; clone_size: NA; cdr3_aa: CASSPRGGPSTDTQYF
j_call: TRBJ1-5; v_call: TRBV20-1; clone_size: NA; cdr3_aa: CSAKPGGNQPQHF
j_call: TRBJ2-3; v_call: TRBV7-2; clone_size: NA; cdr3_aa: CASSSIAGAEDTQYF
j_call: TRBJ1-1; v_call: TRBV12-3/TRBV12-4; clone_size: many; cdr3_aa: CASSIWRVTEAFF
j_call: TRBJ2-1; v_call: TRBV3-1; clone_size: NA; cdr3_aa: CASSPGRQGYNEQFF
j_call: TRBJ1-1; v_call: TRBV20-1; clone_size: few; cdr3_aa: CSARPTGSIAEAFF
j_call: TRBJ1-2; v_call: TRBV9; clone_size: NA; cdr3_aa: CASSRGTGQERGGYTF
j_call: TRBJ1-2; v_call: TRBV6-2/TRBV6-3; clone_size: many; cdr3_aa: CAIKGGPTNNYGYTF
j_call: TRBJ1-4; v_call: TRBV6-6; clone_size: many; cdr3_aa: CASTPGPTNEKLFF
j_call: TRBJ1-1; v_call: TRBV7-2; clone_size: many; cdr3_aa: CASSLGAVMNTEAFF
j_call: TRBJ1-2; v_call: TRBV5-1; clone_size: many; cdr3_aa: CASSWGEGSGYTF
j_call: TRBJ1-2; v_call: TRBV4-2; clone_size: NA; cdr3_aa: CASSQDAGQNYGYTF
j_call: TRBJ2-1; v_call: TRBV9; clone_size: few; cdr3_aa: CASSPPPGPRNEQFF
j_call: TRBJ2-1; v_call: TRBV4-1; clone_size: few; cdr3_aa: CASSQDKSGGPGEQFF
j_call: TRBJ2-5; v_call: TRBV27; clone_size: few; cdr3_aa: CATEDTRKETQYF
j_call: TRBJ2-7; v_call: TRBV7-2; clone_size: NA; cdr3_aa: CASSPRLAISYEQYF
j_call: TRBJ2-3; v_call: TRBV4-3; clone_size: many; cdr3_aa: CASSPLASGVGDTQYF
j_call: TRBJ2-2; v_call: TRBV5-1; clone_size: few; cdr3_aa: CASSPGQGPTGELFF
j_call: TRBJ1-5; v_call: TRBV20-1; clone_size: many; cdr3_aa: CSASDGGTPGQPQHF
j_call: TRBJ2-2; v_call: TRBV7-9; clone_size: many; cdr3_aa: CASRKPRGGTGELFF
j_call: TRBJ2-5; v_call: TRBV18; clone_size: NA; cdr3_aa: CASSPKDSKETQYF
j_call: TRBJ2-7; v_call: TRBV10-3; clone_size: NA; cdr3_aa: CAISEWQGEGQYF
j_call: TRBJ2-2; v_call: TRBV12-5; clone_size: NA; cdr3_aa: CASGLSARGLSPNTGELFF
j_call: TRBJ1-1; v_call: TRBV7-9; clone_size: many; cdr3_aa: CASSILLGADTEAFF
j_call: TRBJ1-4; v_call: TRBV4-3; clone_size: many; cdr3_aa: CASSQEKQTGKLFF
j_call: TRBJ2-3; v_call: TRBV27; clone_size: NA; cdr3_aa: CASMSSGGPRDTQYF
j_call: TRBJ1-4; v_call: TRBV19; clone_size: few; cdr3_aa: CASSARGLRTLFF
j_call: TRBJ2-2; v_call: TRBV6-2/TRBV6-3; clone_size: few; cdr3_aa: CASSRLAGTGELFF
j_call: TRBJ2-3; v_call: TRBV7-3; clone_size: NA; cdr3_aa: CASSLGRTSGGPLSTDTQYF
j_call: TRBJ2-7; v_call: TRBV28; clone_size: few; cdr3_aa: CASKTADSYEQYF
j_call: TRBJ2-2; v_call: TRBV28; clone_size: few; cdr3_aa: CASSLGGAGGELFF
j_call: TRBJ2-5; v_call: TRBV7-2; clone_size: few; cdr3_aa: CASSLVPASAETQYF
j_call: TRBJ2-2; v_call: TRBV28; clone_size: many; cdr3_aa: CASSLNTGELFF